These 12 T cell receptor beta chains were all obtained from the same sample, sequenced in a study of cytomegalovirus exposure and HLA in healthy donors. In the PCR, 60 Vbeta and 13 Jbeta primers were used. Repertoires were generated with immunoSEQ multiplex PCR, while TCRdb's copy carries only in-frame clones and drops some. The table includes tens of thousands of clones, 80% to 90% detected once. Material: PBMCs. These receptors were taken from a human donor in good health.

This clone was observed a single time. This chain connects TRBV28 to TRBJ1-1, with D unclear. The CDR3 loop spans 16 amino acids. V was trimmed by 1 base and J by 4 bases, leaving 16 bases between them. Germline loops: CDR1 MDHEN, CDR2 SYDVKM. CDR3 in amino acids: CASSLLTSMGSTEAFF. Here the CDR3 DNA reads TGTGCCAGCAGTTTATTGACTAGCATGGGGAGCACTGAAGCTTTCTTT.

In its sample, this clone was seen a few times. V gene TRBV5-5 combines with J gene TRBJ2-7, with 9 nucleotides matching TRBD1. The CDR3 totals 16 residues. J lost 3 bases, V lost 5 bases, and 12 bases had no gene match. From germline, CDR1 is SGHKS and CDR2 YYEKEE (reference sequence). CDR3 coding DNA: TGTGCCAGCAGTCGGGAACTCCGGGACAGGGACTACGAGCAGTACTTC. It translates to CASSRELRDRDYEQYF.

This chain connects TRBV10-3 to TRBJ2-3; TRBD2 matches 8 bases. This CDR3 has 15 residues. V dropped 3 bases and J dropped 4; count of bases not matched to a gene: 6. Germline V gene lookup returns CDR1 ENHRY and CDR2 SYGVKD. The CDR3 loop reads CAISDVNGGADTQYF. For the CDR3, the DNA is TGTGCCATCAGTGACGTGAACGGGGGGGCAGATACGCAGTATTTT.

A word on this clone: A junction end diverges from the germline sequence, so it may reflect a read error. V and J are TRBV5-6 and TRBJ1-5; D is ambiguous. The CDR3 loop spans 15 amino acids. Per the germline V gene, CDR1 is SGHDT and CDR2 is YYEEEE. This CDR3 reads CASSLGGNSYQPQHF. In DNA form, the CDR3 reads TGTGCCAGCAGCTTGGGAGGGAATAGCTATCAGCCCCAGCATTTT.

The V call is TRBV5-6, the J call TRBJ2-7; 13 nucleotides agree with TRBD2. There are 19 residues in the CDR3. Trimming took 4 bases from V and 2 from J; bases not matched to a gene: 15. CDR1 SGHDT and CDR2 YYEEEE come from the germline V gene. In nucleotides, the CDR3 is TGTGCCAGCAGCAAGGGGACGGGACTAGCGGGGCGCCGGGCCTACGAGCAGTACTTC. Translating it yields CASSKGTGLAGRRAYEQYF.

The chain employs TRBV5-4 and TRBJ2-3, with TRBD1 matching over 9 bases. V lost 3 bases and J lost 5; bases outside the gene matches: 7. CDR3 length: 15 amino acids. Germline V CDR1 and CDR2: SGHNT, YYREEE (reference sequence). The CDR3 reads CASSSNRGRIDTQYF. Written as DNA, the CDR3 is TGTGCCAGCAGCTCTAACAGGGGGCGAATAGATACGCAGTATTTT.

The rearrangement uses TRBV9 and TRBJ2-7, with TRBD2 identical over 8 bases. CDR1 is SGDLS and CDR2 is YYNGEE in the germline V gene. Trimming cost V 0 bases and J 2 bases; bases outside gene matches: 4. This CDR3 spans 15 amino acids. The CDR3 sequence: CASSVANSGAYEQYF. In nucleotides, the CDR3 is TGTGCCAGCAGCGTAGCGAATAGCGGGGCCTACGAGCAGTACTTC.

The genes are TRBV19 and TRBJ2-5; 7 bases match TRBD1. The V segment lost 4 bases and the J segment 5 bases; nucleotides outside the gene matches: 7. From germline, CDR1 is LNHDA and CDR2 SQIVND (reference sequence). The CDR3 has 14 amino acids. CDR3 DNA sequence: TGTGCCAGTAGTACAGGGGGTTTGGTGGAGACCCAGTACTTC. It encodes CASSTGGLVETQYF.

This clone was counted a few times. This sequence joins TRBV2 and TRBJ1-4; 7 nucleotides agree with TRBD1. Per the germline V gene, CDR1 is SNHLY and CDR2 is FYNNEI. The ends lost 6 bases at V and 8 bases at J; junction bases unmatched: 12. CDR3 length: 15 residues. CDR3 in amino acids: CASRERQGEFEKLFF. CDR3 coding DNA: TGTGCCAGCAGGGAAAGACAGGGAGAATTCGAAAAACTGTTTTTT.

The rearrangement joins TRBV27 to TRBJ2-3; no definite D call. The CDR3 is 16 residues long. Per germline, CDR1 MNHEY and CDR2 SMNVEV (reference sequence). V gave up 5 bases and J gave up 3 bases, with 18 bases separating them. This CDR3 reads CASSDRSPVLTDTQYF. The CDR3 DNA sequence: TGTGCCAGCAGTGATCGGTCCCCGGTCTTGACAGATACGCAGTATTTT.

CDR3 in DNA: TGTGCCATCAAGGGGGGACAGGACAATGAAAAACTGTTTTTT. Translated: CAIKGGQDNEKLFF. The chain combines TRBV10-3 with TRBJ1-4; 8 bases match TRBD1. The length of the CDR3 is 14 residues. V was clipped by 7 bases and J by 5 bases; unmatched bases: 6. CDR1 and CDR2 from the germline V gene are ENHRY and SYGVKD.

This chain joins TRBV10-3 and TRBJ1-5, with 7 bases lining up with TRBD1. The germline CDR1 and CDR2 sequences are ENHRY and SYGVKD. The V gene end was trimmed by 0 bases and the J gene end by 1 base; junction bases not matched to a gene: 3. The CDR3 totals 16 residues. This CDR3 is CAISESLQGSNQPQHF. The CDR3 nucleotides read TGTGCCATCAGTGAGTCATTACAGGGGAGCAATCAGCCCCAGCATTTT.